This TCR beta chain was sequenced in a study of spatial heterogeneity in lung cancer. The study, taken as a whole, reports: Tumor mutation counts were tracked by expanded intratumoral alpha and beta TCR counts.

Specified time point: sample taken at primary tumor resection. To note about this clonotype: No antigen is known for it.

Each CDR3 protein is one row after TCRdb ran MiXCR on the 5' RACE reads. The data show 17,000 or so distinct CDR3 sequences, less than 7.5% seen once. The specimen comprised lung tumor tissue, sampled at surgery. The sequence came from a male donor with early-stage non-small cell lung cancer.

CDR3 region: CSASALEREEAEQYF. The DNA of the CDR3 is TGCAGTGCTAGTGCACTTGAGCGGGAGGAGGCCGAGCAGTACTTC. The V call is TRBV20-1, the J call TRBJ2-7; 9 bases fit TRBD2. This CDR3 is 15 amino acids long. In germline, CDR1 is DFQATT, CDR2 SNEGSKA (reference sequence). V lost 3 bases to trimming and J lost 6 bases; unmatched junction nucleotides: 12.